These 11 T cell receptor beta chains came from one sample sequenced in a study of cytomegalovirus exposure and HLA in healthy donors (dated by TCRdb to about 2017). The receptor library was made with the immunoSEQ multiplex PCR assay. The multiplex PCR relied on a mix of 60 forward primers for TCR Vbeta segments and 13 reverse primers for TCR Jbeta segments. TCRdb took this table from immuneACCESS and kept in-frame rearrangements with V and J called. Such tables lack part of the clones; where checked against another copy, unresolved V genes explain under half of the gap, and the rest is unexplained. The sample has 75,000 to 95,000 clones on record, about 78% of them singletons. The ten largest clones capture 2.5% to 4% of the sample. The sequenced sample was PBMCs. The receptor set was obtained from a man aged 45 to 65 in good health and CMV-seronegative.

This chain connects TRBV5-4 to TRBJ1-2; D is ambiguous. Trimming left V 4 bases short and J 10 bases short, with 20 bases between. This CDR3 is built from 14 residues. The germline V gene encodes CDR1 SGHNT and CDR2 YYREEE (reference sequence). The DNA for the CDR3 is TGTGCCAGCAGCCCCGCGAGGGAGTCCTGGGACTACACCTTC. Translating it yields CASSPARESWDYTF.

J is TRBJ2-7 and V is TRBV30; possibly TRBD1 for D (5 bases). This CDR3 spans 16 amino acids. The ends were cut back, 3 bases at V and 2 bases at J, with 20 bases in the middle. Germline V gene data show CDR1 as GTSNPN and CDR2 as SVGIG (reference sequence). CDR3 amino acids: CAWSPGYGANAYEQYF. In nucleotides, the CDR3 is TGTGCCTGGAGCCCCGGTTATGGGGCGAACGCCTACGAGCAGTACTTC.

The CDR3 coding sequence is TGCGCCAGCAGCCAAGATAATAACCGGGGGGCGTACACTGAAGCTTTCTTT. This codes for CASSQDNNRGAYTEAFF. The chain is built from TRBV4-3 and TRBJ1-1; tentatively, D is TRBD1 (6 bases). The germline CDR1 and CDR2 sequences are LGHNA and YSLEER. Trimming pared 0 bases from V and 3 bases from J, leaving 17 bases between. CDR3 size: 17 residues.

The gene calls are TRBV7-8 and TRBJ1-5; 8 positions agree with TRBD1. The CDR3 has 15 amino acids. Losses at the gene ends were 2 bases for V and 6 bases for J; bases not matched to a gene: 6. CDR1 SGHVS and CDR2 FQNEAQ come from the germline V gene. Here the CDR3 reads CASSLQGAGGQPQHF. The CDR3 nucleotides read TGTGCCAGCAGCTTACAGGGGGCAGGGGGTCAGCCCCAGCATTTT.

In its sample, this clone was seen a few times. The rearrangement uses TRBV7-2 and TRBJ2-1; the match to TRBD2 covers 8 bases. Looked up from germline, CDR1 is SGHTA and CDR2 is FQGNSA. The length of the CDR3 is 16 residues. Trimming took 4 bases from V and 4 from J; bases not matched to a gene: 9. The CDR3 loop reads CASSSPQAGAYNEQFF. CDR3 sequence (DNA): TGTGCCAGCAGCTCACCCCAAGCGGGGGCGTACAATGAGCAGTTCTTC.

Details on this clone: Compared with germline, one end of the junction differs, possibly owing to a read error. V is TRBV7-9 and J is TRBJ1-1; D is unclear. This CDR3 has 11 residues. The germline V gene encodes CDR1 SEHNR and CDR2 FQNEAQ (reference sequence). CDR3 in DNA: TGTTCCAGCAGCTTAGCCGGGGAAGCTTTCTTT. This translates into CSSSLAGEAFF.

The CDR3 DNA sequence: TGTGCCAGCAGACAGGGTCTAAACGAGCAGTACTTC. Its translation: CASRQGLNEQYF. This sequence joins TRBV6-1 and TRBJ2-7; TRBD1 might be the D (6 bases). CDR3 length: 12 amino acids. The V end was cut by 6 bases, the J end by 5 bases, with 11 bases between. CDR1 MNHNS and CDR2 SASEGT come from the germline V gene.

The chain is built from TRBV4-2 and TRBJ2-3; 10 bases map to TRBD2. The CDR3 length is 15 residues. CDR1 is LGHNA and CDR2 is YNFKEQ in the germline V gene. J was trimmed by 3 bases and V by 4 bases; bases with no gene match: 4. The CDR3 sequence is CASSRSGGNTDTQYF. CDR3 DNA sequence: TGTGCCAGCAGCCGTAGCGGGGGGAATACAGATACGCAGTATTTT.

V usage is TRBV5-1 and J usage is TRBJ2-5; 11 nucleotides align to TRBD2. With the DNA end fitting TRBJ2-7 better, the J assignment may be wrong. CDR1 is SGHRS, CDR2 YFSETQ, per germline. This CDR3 is built from 15 residues. The CDR3 region is CASSFVAGGPYEQYF. As DNA, the CDR3 is TGCGCCAGCAGCTTCGTAGCGGGGGGGCCCTACGAGCAGTACTTC.

This clone was detected a few times. The chain joins TRBV2 to TRBJ2-5; tentative D call: TRBD1 (5 bases). Per the germline V gene, CDR1 is SNHLY and CDR2 is FYNNEI. CDR3 length: 15 residues. V was clipped by 0 bases and J by 11 bases, with 19 bases between them. The CDR3 spells CASSEAAVTGPGQYF. CDR3 nucleotides: TGTGCCAGCAGTGAAGCGGCGGTCACAGGTCCTGGGCAGTACTTC.

The rearrangement links TRBV7-9 to TRBJ2-7, with 8 bases fitting TRBD2. The CDR3 sequence is 14 residues long. CDR1 is SEHNR, CDR2 FQNEAQ, per germline (reference sequence). V lost 7 bases to trimming and J lost 2 bases; unmatched junction nucleotides: 7. The CDR3 sequence: CASNPGGGTYEQYF. CDR3 in DNA: TGTGCCAGCAACCCGGGGGGGGGTACCTACGAGCAGTACTTC.